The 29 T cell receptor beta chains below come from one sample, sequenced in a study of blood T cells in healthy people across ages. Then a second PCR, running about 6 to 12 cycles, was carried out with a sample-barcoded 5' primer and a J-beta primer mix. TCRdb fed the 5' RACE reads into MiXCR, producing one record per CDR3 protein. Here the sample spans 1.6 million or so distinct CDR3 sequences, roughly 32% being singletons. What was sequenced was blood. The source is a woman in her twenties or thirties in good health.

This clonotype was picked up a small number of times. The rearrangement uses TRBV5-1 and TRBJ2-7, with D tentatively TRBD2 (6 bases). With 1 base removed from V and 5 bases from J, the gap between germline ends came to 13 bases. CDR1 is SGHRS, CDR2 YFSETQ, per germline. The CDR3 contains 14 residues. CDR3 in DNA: TGCGCCAGCAGCTTGAGACGGGGGAACAACGAGCAGTACTTC. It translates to CASSLRRGNNEQYF.

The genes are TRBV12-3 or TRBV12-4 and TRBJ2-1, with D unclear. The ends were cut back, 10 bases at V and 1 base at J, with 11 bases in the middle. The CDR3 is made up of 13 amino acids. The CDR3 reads CANGSTSYNEQFF. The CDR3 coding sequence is TGTGCCAACGGATCCACATCCTACAATGAGCAGTTCTTC.

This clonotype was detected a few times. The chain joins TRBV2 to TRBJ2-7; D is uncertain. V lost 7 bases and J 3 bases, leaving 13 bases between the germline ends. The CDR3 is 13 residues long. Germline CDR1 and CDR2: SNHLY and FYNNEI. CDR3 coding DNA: TGTGCCAGCACCGGGCTCCTGGGCTACGAGCAGTACTTC. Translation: CASTGLLGYEQYF.

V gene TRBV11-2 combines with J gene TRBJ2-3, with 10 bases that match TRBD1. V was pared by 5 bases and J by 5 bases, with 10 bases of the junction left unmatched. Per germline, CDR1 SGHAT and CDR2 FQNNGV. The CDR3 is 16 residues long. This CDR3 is CASSLGTGDPGDTQYF. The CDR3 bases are TGTGCCAGCAGCCTAGGGACAGGGGACCCGGGAGATACGCAGTATTTT. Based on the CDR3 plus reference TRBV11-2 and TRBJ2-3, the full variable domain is EAGVAQSPRYKIIEKRQSVAFWCNPISGHATLYWYQQILGQGPKLLIQFQNNGVVDDSQLPKDRFSAERLKGVDSTLKIQPAKLEDSAVYLCASSLGTGDPGDTQYFGPGTRLTVL.

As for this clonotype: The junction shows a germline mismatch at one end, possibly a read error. The CDR3 nucleotides are TGCAGTGCTAGACCCTGGGATGATCAGTTCTTC. It codes for CSARPWDDQFF. The rearrangement links TRBV20-1 to TRBJ2-1; D is unclear. The V gene's germline CDR1 is DFQATT and CDR2 SNEGSKA (reference sequence). This CDR3 spans 11 amino acids.

The CDR3 DNA is TGTGCCAGCATGCAAGGGGCGCACTACGAGCAGTACTTC. This sequence encodes CASMQGAHYEQYF. The chain combines TRBV28 with TRBJ2-5; tentative D call: TRBD1 (5 bases). The J call may be incorrect, as the DNA end agrees better with TRBJ2-7. This CDR3 region has 13 residues. Germline CDR1 is MDHEN and CDR2 is SYDVKM.

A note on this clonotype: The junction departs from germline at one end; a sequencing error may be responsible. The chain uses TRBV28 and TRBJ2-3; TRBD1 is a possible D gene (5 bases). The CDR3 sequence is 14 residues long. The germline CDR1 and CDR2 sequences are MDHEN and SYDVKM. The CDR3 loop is CASRPRQYTDAQYF. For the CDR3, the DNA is TGTGCCAGCAGGCCGCGACAGTACACAGATGCGCAGTATTTT.

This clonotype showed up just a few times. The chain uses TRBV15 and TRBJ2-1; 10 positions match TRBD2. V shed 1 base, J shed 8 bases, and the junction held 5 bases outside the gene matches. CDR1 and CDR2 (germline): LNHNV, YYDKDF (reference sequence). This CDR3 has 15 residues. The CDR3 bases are TGTGCCACCAGCAGAGCTTCGCTAGCGGGAGATGAGCAGTTCTTC. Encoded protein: CATSRASLAGDEQFF.

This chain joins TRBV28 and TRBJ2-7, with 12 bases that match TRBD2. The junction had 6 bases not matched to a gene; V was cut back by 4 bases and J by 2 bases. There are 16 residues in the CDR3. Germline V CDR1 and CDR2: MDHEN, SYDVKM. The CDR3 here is CASSSGLAGLPYEQYF. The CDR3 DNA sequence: TGTGCCAGCAGTTCAGGACTAGCGGGACTCCCCTACGAGCAGTACTTC.

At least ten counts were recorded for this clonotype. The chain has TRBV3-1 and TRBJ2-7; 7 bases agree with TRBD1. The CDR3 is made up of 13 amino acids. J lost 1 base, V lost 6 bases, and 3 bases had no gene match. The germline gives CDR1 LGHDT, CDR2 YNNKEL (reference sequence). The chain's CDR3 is CASSRQGSYEQYF. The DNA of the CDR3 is TGTGCCAGCAGTCGACAGGGATCCTACGAGCAGTACTTC.

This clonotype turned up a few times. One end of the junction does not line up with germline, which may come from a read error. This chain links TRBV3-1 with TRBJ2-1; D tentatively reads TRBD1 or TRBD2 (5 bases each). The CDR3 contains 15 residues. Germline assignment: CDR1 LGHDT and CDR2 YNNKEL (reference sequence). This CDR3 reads CASSQGIGAGDEQFF. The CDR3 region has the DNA TGTGCCAGCAGTCAAGGGATAGGGGCCGGGGATGAGCAGTTCTTC.

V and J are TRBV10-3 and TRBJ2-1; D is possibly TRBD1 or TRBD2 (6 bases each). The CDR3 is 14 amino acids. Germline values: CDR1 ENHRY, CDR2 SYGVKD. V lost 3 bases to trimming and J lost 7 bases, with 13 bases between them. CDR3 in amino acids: CAISDRGGRNEQFF. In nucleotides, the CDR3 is TGTGCCATCAGTGACAGGGGAGGTAGGAATGAGCAGTTCTTC.

This CDR3 reads CASSAPGTVNTEAFF. In DNA, the CDR3 is TGTGCCAGCAGCGCCCCCGGGACAGTGAACACTGAAGCTTTCTTT. The chain employs TRBV11-1 and TRBJ1-1; TRBD1 agrees at 7 bases. Losses at the gene ends were 5 bases for V and 0 bases for J; bases not matched to a gene: 6. This CDR3 comprises 15 residues. CDR1 and CDR2 (germline): SGHAT, FQDESV (reference sequence).

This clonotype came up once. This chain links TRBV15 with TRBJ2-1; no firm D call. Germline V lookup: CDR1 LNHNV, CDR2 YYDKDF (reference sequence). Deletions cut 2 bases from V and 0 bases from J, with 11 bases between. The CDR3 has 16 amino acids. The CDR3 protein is CATSRITHSSYNEQFF. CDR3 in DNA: TGTGCCACCAGCAGAATAACTCATAGCTCCTACAATGAGCAGTTCTTC. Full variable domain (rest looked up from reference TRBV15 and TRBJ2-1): DAMVIQNPRYQVTQFGKPVTLSCSQTLNHNVMYWYQQKSSQAPKLLFHYYDKDFNNEADTPDNFQSRRPNTSFCFLDIRSPGLGDTAMYLCATSRITHSSYNEQFFGPGTRLTVL.

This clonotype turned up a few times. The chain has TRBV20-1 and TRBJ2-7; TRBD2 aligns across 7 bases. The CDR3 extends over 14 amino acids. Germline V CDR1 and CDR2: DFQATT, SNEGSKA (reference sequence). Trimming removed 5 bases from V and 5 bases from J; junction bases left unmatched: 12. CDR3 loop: CSASGTTHGDEQYF. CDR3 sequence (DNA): TGCAGTGCTTCCGGGACTACCCATGGGGACGAGCAGTACTTC.

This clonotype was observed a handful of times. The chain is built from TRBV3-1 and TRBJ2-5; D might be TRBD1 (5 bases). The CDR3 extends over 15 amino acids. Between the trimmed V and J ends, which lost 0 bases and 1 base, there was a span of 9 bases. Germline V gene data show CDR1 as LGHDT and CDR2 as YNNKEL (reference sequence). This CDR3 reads CASSQDTTAQETQYF. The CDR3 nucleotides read TGTGCCAGCAGCCAAGACACGACAGCCCAAGAGACCCAGTACTTC.

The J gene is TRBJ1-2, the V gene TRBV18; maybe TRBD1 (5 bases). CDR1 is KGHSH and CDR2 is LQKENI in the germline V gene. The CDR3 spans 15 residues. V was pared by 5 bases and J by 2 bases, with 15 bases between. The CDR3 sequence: CASSTGSGGNYGYTF. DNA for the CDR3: TGTGCCAGCTCAACGGGTTCCGGGGGGAACTATGGCTACACCTTC.

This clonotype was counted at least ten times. CDR3 DNA: TGCGCCAGCAGACGCACAGGGGGCTATGGCTACACCTTC. It translates to CASRRTGGYGYTF. The chain couples TRBV4-1 to TRBJ1-2; 8 nucleotides line up with TRBD1. The CDR3 has 13 amino acids. After removal of 6 bases from V and 4 bases from J, the junction contained 4 bases not matched to a gene. From germline, CDR1 is MGHRA and CDR2 YSYEKL.

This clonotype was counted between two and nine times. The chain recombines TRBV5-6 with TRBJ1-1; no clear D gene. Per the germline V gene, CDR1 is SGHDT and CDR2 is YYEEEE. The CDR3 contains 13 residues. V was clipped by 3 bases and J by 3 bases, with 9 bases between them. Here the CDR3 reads CASSSDPDTEAFF. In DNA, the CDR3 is TGTGCCAGCAGCTCCGACCCGGACACTGAAGCTTTCTTT.

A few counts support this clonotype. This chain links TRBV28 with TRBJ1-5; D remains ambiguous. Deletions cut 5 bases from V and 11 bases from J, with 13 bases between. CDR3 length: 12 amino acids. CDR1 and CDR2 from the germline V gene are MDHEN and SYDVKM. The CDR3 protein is CASSPPKVTQHF. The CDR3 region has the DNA TGTGCCAGCAGTCCCCCGAAGGTGACCCAGCATTTT.

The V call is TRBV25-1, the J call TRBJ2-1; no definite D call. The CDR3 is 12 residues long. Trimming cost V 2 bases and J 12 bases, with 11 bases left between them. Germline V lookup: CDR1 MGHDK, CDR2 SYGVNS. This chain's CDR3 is CASSERNAGQFF. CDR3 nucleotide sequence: TGTGCCAGCAGTGAAAGGAACGCTGGGCAGTTCTTC.

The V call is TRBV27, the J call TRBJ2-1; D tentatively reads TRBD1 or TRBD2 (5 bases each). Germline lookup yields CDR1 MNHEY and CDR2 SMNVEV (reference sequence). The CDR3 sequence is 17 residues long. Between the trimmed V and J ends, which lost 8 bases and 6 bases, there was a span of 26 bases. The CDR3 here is CASRSSGGGGRFNEQFF. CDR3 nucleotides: TGTGCCAGCCGATCATCGGGTGGGGGTGGGCGGTTCAATGAGCAGTTCTTC.

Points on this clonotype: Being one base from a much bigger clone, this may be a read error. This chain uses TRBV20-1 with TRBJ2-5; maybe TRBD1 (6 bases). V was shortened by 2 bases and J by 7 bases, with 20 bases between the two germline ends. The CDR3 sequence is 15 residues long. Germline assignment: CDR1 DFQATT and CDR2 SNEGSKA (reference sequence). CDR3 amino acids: CSARQGNLGKGTQYF. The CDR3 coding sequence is TGCAGTGCTAGACAGGGGAACCTGGGGAAAGGGACCCAGTACTTC.

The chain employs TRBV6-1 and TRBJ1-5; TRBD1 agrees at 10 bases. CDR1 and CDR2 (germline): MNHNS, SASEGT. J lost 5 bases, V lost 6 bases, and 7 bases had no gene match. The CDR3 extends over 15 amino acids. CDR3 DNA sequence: TGTGCCAGCAGCGACAGGGGGCTAGCTCATCAGCCCCAGCATTTT. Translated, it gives CASSDRGLAHQPQHF.

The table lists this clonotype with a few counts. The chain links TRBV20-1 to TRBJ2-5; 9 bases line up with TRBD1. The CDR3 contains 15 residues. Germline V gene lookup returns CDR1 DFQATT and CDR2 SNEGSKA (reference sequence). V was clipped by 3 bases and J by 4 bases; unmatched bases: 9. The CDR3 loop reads CSASDSGTGRETQYF. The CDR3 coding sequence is TGCAGTGCTAGTGACTCCGGGACAGGGAGAGAGACCCAGTACTTC.

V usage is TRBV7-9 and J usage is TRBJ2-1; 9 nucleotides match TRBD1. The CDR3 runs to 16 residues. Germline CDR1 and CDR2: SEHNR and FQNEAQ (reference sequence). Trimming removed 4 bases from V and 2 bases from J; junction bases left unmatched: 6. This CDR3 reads CASSSKQGATYNEQFF. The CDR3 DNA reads TGTGCCAGCAGCTCCAAACAGGGGGCGACCTACAATGAGCAGTTCTTC.

The CDR3 protein is CASSFPESGANVLTF. CDR3 nucleotide sequence: TGTGCCAGCAGCTTTCCGGAATCTGGGGCCAACGTCCTGACTTTC. The J gene is TRBJ2-6, the V gene TRBV7-2, with D unresolved. V lost 3 bases and J lost 1, with 7 bases in between. The CDR3 covers 15 residues. Germline CDR1 and CDR2: SGHTA and FQGNSA.

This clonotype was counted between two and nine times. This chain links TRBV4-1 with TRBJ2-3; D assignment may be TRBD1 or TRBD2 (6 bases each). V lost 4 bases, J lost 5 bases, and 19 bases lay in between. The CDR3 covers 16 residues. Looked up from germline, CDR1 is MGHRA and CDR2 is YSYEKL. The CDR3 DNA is TGCGCCAGCAGCCGACCGGGACAAAGGGGAGGAGATACGCAGTATTTT. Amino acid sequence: CASSRPGQRGGDTQYF.

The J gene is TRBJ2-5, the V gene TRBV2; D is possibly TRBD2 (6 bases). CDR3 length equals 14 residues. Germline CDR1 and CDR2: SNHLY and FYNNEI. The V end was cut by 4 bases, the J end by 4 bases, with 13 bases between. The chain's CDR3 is CASSGARGGETQYF. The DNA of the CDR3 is TGTGCCAGCAGTGGGGCTAGGGGAGGAGAGACCCAGTACTTC.